A selection of T cell receptor beta chains follows, all from one sample in a study of blood T cell repertoires in COVID-19. The assay was immunoSEQ multiplex PCR, and TCRdb's table has in-frame clones only and misses some. The repertoire consists of over 200,000 clones, with roughly nine tenths occurring once and the leading ten covering approximately 9.8%. The source material was peripheral blood. Source of these receptors: a man aged 35 to 55 who had recovered from COVID-19. Both conserved end residues are part of each CDR3. The order of the fields is D gene, V gene, clone size, J gene, CDR3 protein, CDR3 DNA. The D gene is left open where the match is weak. Rows give clone size only sometimes, using once, few, many, or a class for an expanded clone.

NA,TRBV7-2,NA,TRBJ1-6,CASSLRGFVPLHF,TGTGCCAGCAGCTTACGGGGTTTTGTACCCCTCCACTTT
TRBD1,TRBV5-5,NA,TRBJ1-5,CASSGGLGQANQPQHF,TGTGCCAGCAGCGGAGGACTCGGACAGGCAAATCAGCCCCAGCATTTT
NA,TRBV5-4,NA,TRBJ2-3,CASSPPGGDTQYF,TGTGCCAGCAGCCCACCCGGGGGTGATACGCAGTATTTT
NA,TRBV6-1,NA,TRBJ2-7,CASSEGGPTYEQYF,TGTGCCAGCAGTGAAGGGGGCCCTACCTACGAGCAGTACTTC
NA,TRBV7-2,NA,TRBJ2-7,CASSFLAPSGEQYF,TGTGCCAGCAGCTTCCTCGCCCCCTCGGGCGAGCAGTACTTC
TRBD1,TRBV10-1,NA,TRBJ2-1,CASRPDRIEQFF,TGCGCCAGCAGACCGGACAGGATTGAGCAGTTCTTC
TRBD2,TRBV5-1,NA,TRBJ2-2,CASSQRGVNTGELFF,TGCGCCAGCAGCCAACGGGGGGTAAACACCGGGGAGCTGTTTTTT
TRBD1,TRBV7-2,NA,TRBJ2-3,CASGTGNTDTQYF,TGTGCCAGCGGGACAGGGAACACAGATACGCAGTATTTT
NA,TRBV5-1,NA,TRBJ2-3,CASSLAQGLGDTQYF,TGCGCCAGCAGCTTGGCCCAGGGATTGGGAGATACGCAGTATTTT
TRBD1,TRBV5-1,NA,TRBJ2-7,CASSLAGTGTYEQYF,TGCGCCAGCAGCTTGGCCGGGACAGGGACCTACGAGCAGTACTTC
TRBD2,TRBV7-2,NA,TRBJ2-5,CASSLARRLAGETQYF,TGTGCCAGCAGCTTAGCGCGCCGACTAGCGGGAGAGACCCAGTACTTC
NA,TRBV21-1,once,TRBJ1-2,CASSNRTGNYGYTF,TGTGCCAGCAGCAATCGGACAGGGAACTATGGCTACACCTTC
NA,TRBV7-9,NA,TRBJ2-7,CASSPIGKGAYEQYF,TGTGCCAGCAGCCCGATAGGAAAGGGGGCCTACGAGCAGTACTTC
NA,TRBV5-1,once,TRBJ1-1,CASSQGTSRRNTEAFF,TGCGCCAGCAGCCAGGGGACATCGAGAAGGAACACTGAAGCTTTCTTT
NA,TRBV7-8,NA,TRBJ2-7,CASSPRTGGAYEQYF,TGTGCCAGCAGCCCCCGGACAGGAGGGGCCTACGAGCAGTACTTC
TRBD1,TRBV5-4,once,TRBJ2-7,CASSPTGAYEQYF,TGTGCCAGCAGCCCGACAGGGGCCTACGAGCAGTACTTC
NA,TRBV3-1/TRBV3-2,NA,TRBJ2-1,CASSRTGAEGEQFF,TGTGCCAGCAGCCGAACGGGCGCTGAGGGTGAGCAGTTCTTC
NA,TRBV9,NA,TRBJ1-2,CASSTAGNNYGYTF,TGTGCCAGCAGCACTGCGGGGAATAATTATGGCTACACCTTC
TRBD2,TRBV5-1,NA,TRBJ2-7,CASSFKRGNYEQYF,TGCGCCAGCAGCTTTAAGCGGGGGAATTACGAGCAGTACTTC
NA,TRBV2,few,TRBJ1-5,CASTGEGYLNQPQHF,TGTGCCAGCACCGGGGAAGGGTACCTCAATCAGCCCCAGCATTTT
NA,TRBV28,NA,TRBJ1-4,CASRKGATNEKLFF,TGTGCCAGCAGGAAAGGGGCAACTAATGAAAAACTGTTTTTT
TRBD1,TRBV28,NA,TRBJ1-4,CASSTRTGGNEKLFF,TGTGCCAGCAGTACCCGGACAGGGGGGAATGAAAAACTGTTTTTT
NA,TRBV9,NA,TRBJ2-2,CASSKAGVGSTGELFF,TGTGCCAGCAGCAAGGCAGGGGTCGGTAGCACCGGGGAGCTGTTTTTT
NA,TRBV4-1,NA,TRBJ2-7,CASSQAPRGRAYEQYF,TGCGCCAGCAGCCAAGCCCCAAGGGGCAGGGCCTACGAGCAGTACTTC
TRBD1,TRBV9,NA,TRBJ2-1,CASSAGVGQGYNEQFF,TGTGCCAGCAGCGCGGGGGTAGGACAGGGGTACAATGAGCAGTTCTTC
NA,TRBV5-6,NA,TRBJ1-3,CASSLRGPGNTIYF,TGTGCCAGCAGCTTACGAGGTCCTGGAAACACCATATATTTT
NA,TRBV27,NA,TRBJ1-2,CAPLGPFYGYTF,TGTGCCCCCTTGGGGCCCTTCTATGGCTACACCTTC
NA,TRBV7-3,NA,TRBJ2-3,CASSSSSVEGLDTQYF,TGTGCCAGCAGCTCCTCTAGCGTCGAGGGCCTAGATACGCAGTATTTT
TRBD2,TRBV3-1/TRBV3-2,NA,TRBJ2-4,CASSPRTSGLNLAKNIQYF,TGTGCCAGCAGCCCACGGACTAGCGGGCTTAATTTAGCCAAAAACATTCAGTACTTC
NA,TRBV6-5,NA,TRBJ2-2,CASSYTGLSTGELFF,TGTGCCAGCAGTTACACAGGGTTAAGCACCGGGGAGCTGTTTTTT
NA,TRBV9,NA,TRBJ1-4,CASSLTRGGEKLFF,TGTGCCAGCAGCTTGACGCGTGGAGGTGAAAAACTGTTTTTT
NA,TRBV5-6,NA,TRBJ2-1,CASSLVGLPGVNEQFF,TGTGCCAGCAGCTTGGTAGGACTCCCCGGGGTCAATGAGCAGTTCTTC
NA,TRBV27,NA,TRBJ1-6,CASSFSTGALHF,TGTGCCAGCAGTTTTAGCACGGGGGCCCTCCACTTT
NA,TRBV6-6,NA,TRBJ2-6,CASSSGTGANVLTF,TGTGCCAGCAGCTCCGGGACAGGGGCCAACGTCCTGACTTTC
TRBD2,TRBV11-2,once,TRBJ2-2,CASSSGTSGSSMFF,TGTGCCAGCAGCTCCGGGACTAGCGGGAGTTCGATGTTTTTT
NA,TRBV6-1,once,TRBJ1-3,CASSELTIPSGNTIYF,TGTGCCAGCAGTGAACTCACTATCCCCTCTGGAAACACCATATATTTT
NA,TRBV6-6,NA,TRBJ1-5,CASSYGPLGNQPQHF,TGTGCCAGCAGTTACGGGCCCCTGGGTAATCAGCCCCAGCATTTT
TRBD1,TRBV7-2,NA,TRBJ2-7,CASSLGQGAYEQYF,TGTGCCAGCAGCTTAGGACAGGGGGCGTATGAGCAGTACTTC
TRBD1,TRBV2,few,TRBJ2-5,CARQRLRGQYQETQYF,TGTGCCAGACAACGCCTTCGGGGACAGTACCAAGAGACCCAGTACTTC
NA,TRBV19,NA,TRBJ1-2,CASSPGQFYGYTF,TGTGCCAGTAGTCCAGGACAGTTCTATGGCTACACCTTC
TRBD2,TRBV7-6,NA,TRBJ2-7,CASSSVFAGTSGSYEQYF,TGTGCCAGCAGCTCAGTATTCGCCGGGACTAGCGGCTCCTACGAGCAGTACTTC
TRBD2,TRBV11-2,NA,TRBJ2-3,CASSFPWASGGTSTDTQYF,TGTGCCAGCAGCTTCCCCTGGGCTAGCGGGGGGACTAGCACAGATACGCAGTATTTT
NA,TRBV6-5,few,TRBJ1-5,CASTEGGSAQPQHF,TGTGCCAGCACCGAAGGAGGGTCAGCGCAGCCCCAGCATTTT
TRBD2,TRBV6-4,NA,TRBJ2-3,CASSDGPAGGDTQYF,TGTGCCAGCAGTGACGGCCCAGCGGGAGGGGATACGCAGTATTTT
TRBD1,TRBV19,NA,TRBJ1-3,CASSRDRVSGNTIYF,TGTGCCAGTAGTAGGGACAGGGTCTCTGGAAACACCATATATTTT
NA,TRBV12-5,NA,TRBJ1-1,CASARQTMNTEAFF,TGTGCTAGCGCTCGACAGACCATGAACACTGAAGCTTTCTTT
TRBD2,TRBV13,NA,TRBJ2-1,CASSLSGTAPYNEQFF,TGTGCCAGCAGCTTAAGCGGGACGGCTCCCTACAATGAGCAGTTCTTC
NA,TRBV7-2,many,TRBJ2-1,CASSLGLAKNNEQFF,TGTGCCAGCAGCTTAGGGCTAGCGAAAAACAATGAGCAGTTCTTC
NA,TRBV19,once,TRBJ1-5,CASSIIWGDQPQHF,TGTGCCAGTAGTATTATTTGGGGAGACCAGCCCCAGCATTTT
NA,TRBV19,NA,TRBJ2-6,CASRNRETGANVLTF,TGTGCCAGTAGGAACAGGGAGACCGGGGCCAACGTCCTGACTTTC
NA,TRBV15,NA,TRBJ2-1,CATSRDAGEQFF,TGTGCCACCAGCAGAGATGCGGGTGAGCAGTTCTTC
TRBD2,TRBV9,NA,TRBJ2-1,CASSGSGRPDEQFF,TGTGCCAGCAGCGGTAGCGGGAGGCCCGATGAGCAGTTCTTC